Listed here are 8 T cell receptor beta chains from one sample, sequenced in a study of T cell responses to AZD1222 COVID-19 vaccine. Profiled with immunoSEQ multiplex PCR; TCRdb holds only in-frame clones, not every one. Among more than 150,000 clones listed, 85% to 95% were seen once. This specimen was peripheral blood, taken on day 0 of AZD1222 vaccination. Receptor source: an adult in good health.

This chain joins TRBV11-2 and TRBJ2-7, with 7 bases that match TRBD2. Germline V lookup: CDR1 SGHAT, CDR2 FQNNGV. V gave up 0 bases and J gave up 6 bases; unmatched junction bases: 2. The CDR3 consists of 13 residues. DNA for the CDR3: TGTGCCAGCAGCTTAGAGCCGGGAGGCGAGCAGTACTTC. It is translated as CASSLEPGGEQYF.

The CDR3 DNA follows: TGTGCCACTGCTCGCGGACAGGCTAATGAAAAACTGTTTTTT. Translating it yields CATARGQANEKLFF. The V and J genes are TRBV19 and TRBJ1-4, with TRBD1 matching over 7 bases. Germline trimming cut 10 bases from V and 3 bases from J; bases unmatched to any gene: 8. Germline V gene lookup returns CDR1 LNHDA and CDR2 SQIVND (reference sequence). The CDR3 loop spans 14 amino acids.

The J gene is TRBJ1-1, the V gene TRBV6-2 or TRBV6-3; D possibly corresponds to TRBD1 (5 bases). This CDR3 is 18 amino acids long. V shed 2 bases and J shed 3 bases, with 22 bases lying between them. Germline-derived CDR1 and CDR2 are MNHEY and SVGEGT. The CDR3 loop is CASSYPSLGMGPDTEAFF. DNA of the CDR3: TGTGCCAGCAGTTACCCGAGTCTAGGGATGGGGCCGGACACTGAAGCTTTCTTT.

The chain recombines TRBV5-1 with TRBJ2-1; TRBD2 is a possible D gene (5 bases). V gave up 0 bases and J gave up 4 bases, with 11 bases separating them. The V gene's germline CDR1 is SGHRS and CDR2 YFSETQ. CDR3 length: 15 amino acids. The CDR3 reads CASSLAGITYNEQFF. Written as DNA, the CDR3 is TGCGCCAGCAGCTTGGCCGGGATCACTTACAATGAGCAGTTCTTC.

The chain joins TRBV5-4 to TRBJ1-3; weak D call: TRBD1 (6 bases). The CDR3 contains 15 residues. Germline CDR1 reads SGHNT; CDR2 reads YYREEE (reference sequence). V was trimmed by 0 bases and J by 4 bases, leaving 11 bases between them. Here the CDR3 reads CASSLGGGKGNTIYF. In DNA form, the CDR3 reads TGTGCCAGCAGCTTGGGAGGGGGGAAAGGAAACACCATATATTTT.

The chain has TRBV6-2 or TRBV6-3 and TRBJ2-7, with 7 nucleotides matching TRBD1. The V gene end was trimmed by 2 bases and the J gene end by 4 bases; junction bases not matched to a gene: 5. The CDR3 extends over 14 amino acids. Germline assignment: CDR1 MNHEY and CDR2 SVGEGT. The CDR3 reads CASSYPGQLYEQYV. Here the CDR3 DNA reads TGTGCCAGCAGTTACCCGGGACAGCTTTACGAGCAGTACGTC.

V and J are TRBV7-2 and TRBJ1-2; TRBD1 might be the D (5 bases). CDR1 and CDR2 from the germline V gene are SGHTA and FQGNSA. With 5 bases removed from V and 5 bases from J, the gap between germline ends came to 15 bases. The CDR3 loop spans 14 amino acids. CDR3 sequence (DNA): TGTGCCAGCAGCCAAACGGGGCCTTTTTATGGCTACACCTTC. It translates to CASSQTGPFYGYTF.

The chain has TRBV24-1 and TRBJ1-4, with a tentative D call TRBD1 (6 bases). Germline CDR1 and CDR2: KGHDR and SFDVKD. V lost 4 bases and J 16 bases, leaving 24 bases between the germline ends. This CDR3 region has 15 residues. Here the CDR3 DNA reads TGTGCCACCAGTGAACCCCGGGACATCGGGTGTAATGGGTTTTTT. This encodes CATSEPRDIGCNGFF.